This TCR beta chain was retrieved from a study of blood T cell repertoires in COVID-19. Study details: Samples of COVID-19 (acute and convalescent) were obtained from the United States, Italy and Spain. In each case, the material was cDNA or gDNA derived from T cells, B-cell-depleted T cells, or PBMCs.

As originally analysed: Amplification of reference gene primers was used by the study to estimate nucleated cell counts. TCRdb keeps only in-frame clones here, not all; method: immunoSEQ multiplex PCR. The V and J calls and clone size are taken from that table; D and trimming were inferred from the DNA. The table has about 160,000 clones, roughly 87% seen once. The sequenced sample consisted of peripheral blood. The TCR sequence derives from a woman aged 60-75 years with active or convalescent COVID-19.

CDR3 in amino acids: CASSLTGPDTQYF. The DNA of the CDR3 is TGCGCCAGCAGCTTGACAGGGCCAGATACGCAGTATTTT. V and J are TRBV5-1 and TRBJ2-3; TRBD1 is a possible D gene (6 bases). Trimming cost V 1 base and J 4 bases, with 7 bases left between them. Germline values: CDR1 SGHRS, CDR2 YFSETQ. The CDR3 contains 13 residues.